These 2 T cell receptor beta chains originate from one sample sequenced in a study of blood T cell repertoires in COVID-19. Assay used: immunoSEQ multiplex PCR; TCRdb lists only in-frame clones, some missing. In the table there are roughly 150,000 clones, roughly 88% of which are singletons. Material for sequencing was PBMCs or T cells enriched from blood (not recorded which). Source of these receptors: a man aged 70 or older who had been exposed to COVID-19.

The rearrangement links TRBV2 to TRBJ2-3; D is perhaps TRBD2 (7 bases). The CDR3 is 16 residues long. V lost 2 bases to trimming and J lost 3 bases, with 15 bases between them. Germline V gene lookup returns CDR1 SNHLY and CDR2 FYNNEI. As DNA, the CDR3 is TGTGCCAGCAGTGAACGAAACGGGGGGCCTACAGATACGCAGTATTTT. It translates to CASSERNGGPTDTQYF.

The chain employs TRBV27 and TRBJ2-2; D perhaps matches TRBD1 (7 bases). CDR3 length: 15 residues. Per germline, CDR1 MNHEY and CDR2 SMNVEV (reference sequence). Trimming took off 6 bases at V and 3 bases at J, with 14 bases between the two ends. The CDR3 spells CASSYSGGYTGELFF. CDR3 DNA sequence: TGTGCCAGCAGCTATTCAGGGGGGTACACCGGGGAGCTGTTTTTT.